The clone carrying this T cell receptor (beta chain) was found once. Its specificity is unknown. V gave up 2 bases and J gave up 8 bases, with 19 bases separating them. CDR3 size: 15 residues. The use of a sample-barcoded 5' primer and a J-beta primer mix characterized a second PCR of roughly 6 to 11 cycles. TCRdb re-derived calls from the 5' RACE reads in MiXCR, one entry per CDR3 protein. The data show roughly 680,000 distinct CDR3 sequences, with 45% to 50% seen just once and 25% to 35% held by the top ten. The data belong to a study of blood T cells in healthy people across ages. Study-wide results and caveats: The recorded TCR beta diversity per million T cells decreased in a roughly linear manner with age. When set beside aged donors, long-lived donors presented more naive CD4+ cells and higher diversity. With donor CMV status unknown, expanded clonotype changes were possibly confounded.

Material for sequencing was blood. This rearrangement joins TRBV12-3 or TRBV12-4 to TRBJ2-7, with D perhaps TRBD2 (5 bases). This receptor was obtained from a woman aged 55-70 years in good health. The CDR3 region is CASSLWGAGNDQQYF. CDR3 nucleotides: TGTGCCAGCAGTTTATGGGGAGCTGGGAACGATCAGCAGTACTTC.